The next 29 T cell receptor beta chains were all read from a single sample in a study of PD-L1 blockade in urothelial cancer. Profiled with immunoSEQ multiplex PCR; TCRdb holds only in-frame clones, not every one. The sample lists fewer than 50,000 clones, about nine tenths seen once, with around 8.3% in the top ten. The input for sequencing was PBMCs, taken around atezolizumab (anti-PD-L1) treatment. Source of these receptors: a man aged 70-80 years with urothelial cancer.

The chain combines TRBV5-1 with TRBJ2-3; 7 nucleotides agree with TRBD1. V shed 4 bases and J 2 bases; nucleotides not matched to a gene: 4. Looked up from germline, CDR1 is SGHRS and CDR2 is YFSETQ. CDR3 length equals 14 residues. CDR3 DNA: TGCGCCAGCAGCACACAGGGGCTCACAGATACGCAGTATTTT. This translates into CASSTQGLTDTQYF.

The chain has TRBV5-1 and TRBJ2-1; unclear D gene. The V and J ends lost 3 bases and 6 bases respectively, with 10 bases between them. The germline gives CDR1 SGHRS, CDR2 YFSETQ. This CDR3 has 13 amino acids. CDR3: CASSSPPSNEQFF. CDR3 DNA: TGCGCCAGCAGCTCCCCCCCTTCCAATGAGCAGTTCTTC.

This clone was counted only a few times. In DNA, the CDR3 is TGTGCCAGTGCAACAGGACAGGGGGCGGCTTTCTTT. Amino acid sequence: CASATGQGAAFF. V is TRBV28 and J is TRBJ1-1; 11 bases are a match to TRBD1. The CDR3 is 12 amino acids. The V segment lost 9 bases and the J segment 11 bases; nucleotides outside the gene matches: 8. Germline CDR1 MDHEN, CDR2 SYDVKM.

V usage is TRBV6-5 and J usage is TRBJ2-7; no clear D gene. The CDR3 sequence is 11 residues long. V was pared by 5 bases and J by 4 bases, with 6 bases between. CDR1 is MNHEY, CDR2 SVGAGI, per germline. Here the CDR3 DNA reads TGTGCCAGCAGTAACAGATACGAGCAGTACTTC. Translating it yields CASSNRYEQYF.

J is TRBJ1-2 and V is TRBV29-1; 8 positions match TRBD1. Germline V CDR1 and CDR2: SQVTM, ANQGSEA. The CDR3 has 12 residues. J lost 4 bases, V lost 6 bases, and 4 bases had no gene match. As DNA, the CDR3 is TGCAGCGTCGGACAGGGACCCTATGGCTACACCTTC. Amino acids: CSVGQGPYGYTF.

The chain couples TRBV2 to TRBJ2-2; possible D gene TRBD2, 5 bases. Looked up from germline, CDR1 is SNHLY and CDR2 is FYNNEI. Trimming took 9 bases from V and 2 from J, leaving 13 bases between them. The CDR3 is 14 amino acids. The CDR3 DNA reads as TGTGCCAGTCGCAAGGGAGACAACACCGGGGAGCTGTTTTTT. Its translation is CASRKGDNTGELFF. The variable domain in full, with the rest retrieved from reference TRBV2 and TRBJ2-2, is EPEVTQTPSHQVTQMGQEVILRCVPISNHLYFYWYRQILGQKVEFLVSFYNNEISEKSEIFDDQFSVERPDGSNFTLKIRSTKLEDSAMYFCASRKGDNTGELFFGEGSRLTVL.

This chain connects TRBV7-3 to TRBJ2-2; 8 bases are a match to TRBD1. After removal of 5 bases from V and 7 bases from J, the junction contained 3 bases not matched to a gene. Germline loops: CDR1 SGHTA, CDR2 FQGTGA. CDR3 length equals 13 residues. The CDR3 protein is CASSTGQGGELFF. The CDR3 bases are TGTGCCAGCAGCACCGGACAGGGCGGGGAGCTGTTTTTT.

The rearrangement uses TRBV28 and TRBJ2-1; 9 bases align to TRBD2. Germline V gene data show CDR1 as MDHEN and CDR2 as SYDVKM. The J segment lost 4 bases and the V segment lost 5 bases, leaving 6 bases of the junction unmatched. The CDR3 loop spans 15 amino acids. The CDR3 DNA follows: TGTGCCAGCAGTGTGAGCGGGAGGTCGTACAATGAGCAGTTCTTC. This encodes CASSVSGRSYNEQFF.

The V gene is TRBV13, the J gene TRBJ2-4, with a possible D match to TRBD1 (6 bases). CDR3 length equals 15 residues. CDR1 is PRHDT, CDR2 FYEKMQ, per germline (reference sequence). V lost 5 bases and J 4 bases, leaving 15 bases between the germline ends. DNA for the CDR3: TGTGCCAGCAGCCCTGGGGCTAGGGGGAAAAACATTCAGTACTTC. Its protein product is CASSPGARGKNIQYF.

The chain uses TRBV19 and TRBJ1-2, with D possibly matching TRBD1 (6 bases). This CDR3 contains 14 residues. Germline CDR1 is LNHDA and CDR2 is SQIVND (reference sequence). The V and J ends lost 6 bases and 5 bases respectively, with 16 bases between them. CDR3 sequence: CASSIGQRPYGYTF. The DNA for the CDR3 is TGTGCCAGTAGCATCGGACAGCGCCCTTATGGCTACACCTTC.

The chain carries TRBV5-6 and TRBJ1-2; possible D gene TRBD1, 6 bases. The CDR3 covers 16 residues. From germline, CDR1 is SGHDT and CDR2 YYEEEE. With 2 bases removed from V and 3 bases from J, the gap between germline ends came to 17 bases. CDR3 bases: TGTGCCAGCAGCTTCTACAGGGTTTCTTATTACTATGGCTACACCTTC. Its translation: CASSFYRVSYYYGYTF.

The gene calls are TRBV19 and TRBJ2-2; TRBD1 is a possible D gene (6 bases). Germline-derived CDR1 and CDR2 are LNHDA and SQIVND (reference sequence). This CDR3 has 15 residues. V dropped 6 bases and J dropped 3 bases, with 14 bases sitting between them. CDR3: CASRTGTTHTGELFF. The CDR3 DNA sequence: TGTGCCAGTAGGACCGGGACAACCCACACCGGGGAGCTGTTTTTT.

The V call is TRBV4-2, the J call TRBJ2-3; D is ambiguous. Trimming shortened V by 1 base and J by 0 bases, and 8 bases separated the two germline ends. Germline V lookup: CDR1 LGHNA, CDR2 YNFKEQ. This CDR3 comprises 15 residues. The CDR3 region has the DNA TGTGCCAGCAGCCAAGTACCTAGTAGCACAGATACGCAGTATTTT. Encoded protein: CASSQVPSSTDTQYF.

The chain is built from TRBV4-2 and TRBJ1-3, with D possibly matching TRBD1 (5 bases). Trimming pared 4 bases from V and 0 bases from J, leaving 19 bases between. CDR1 is LGHNA and CDR2 is YNFKEQ in the germline V gene. The CDR3 spans 18 residues. The DNA for the CDR3 is TGTGCCAGCAGCCCCTATGGGGCCTCTTCGAGCTCTGGAAACACCATATATTTT. This translates into CASSPYGASSSSGNTIYF.

V usage is TRBV9 and J usage is TRBJ1-1, with 8 bases aligning to TRBD1. The V and J ends lost 1 base and 4 bases, in that order; junction bases with no gene match: 6. CDR3 size: 15 residues. Germline CDR1 is SGDLS and CDR2 is YYNGEE. This chain's CDR3 is CASSVSQGAGTEAFF. Here the CDR3 DNA reads TGTGCCAGCAGCGTATCCCAGGGGGCCGGCACTGAAGCTTTCTTT.

V usage is TRBV4-1 and J usage is TRBJ2-7, with D uncertain. The CDR3 covers 15 residues. V dropped 0 bases and J dropped 3 bases, with 12 bases sitting between them. Germline CDR1 MGHRA, CDR2 YSYEKL. This chain's CDR3 is CASSQESVRVYEQYF. CDR3 DNA sequence: TGCGCCAGCAGCCAAGAGTCGGTGCGTGTCTACGAGCAGTACTTC.

The J gene is TRBJ2-7, the V gene TRBV7-9; TRBD1 matches 7 bases. Germline V gives CDR1 SEHNR, CDR2 FQNEAQ (reference sequence). With 4 bases clipped from V and 4 bases from J, the junction kept 7 bases outside the gene matches. This CDR3 spans 14 amino acids. The CDR3 sequence: CASSSRTGGYEQYF. The CDR3 DNA reads TGTGCCAGCAGCTCCCGGACAGGAGGATACGAGCAGTACTTC.

The V and J genes are TRBV2 and TRBJ1-1; 9 bases are a match to TRBD1. Germline V gene sequence: CDR1 SNHLY, CDR2 FYNNEI. V lost 6 bases, J lost 5 bases, and 10 bases stayed unmatched. This CDR3 region has 15 residues. The CDR3 DNA follows: TGTGCCAGCAGCTTAGACACAGGGACAGGGACTGAAGCTTTCTTT. This sequence encodes CASSLDTGTGTEAFF.

This clone appeared once. The CDR3 DNA follows: TGTGCCAGCAGCCCCTTGACTAGCGGGAGGACCTACAATGAGCAGTTCTTC. It yields the protein CASSPLTSGRTYNEQFF. The chain combines TRBV11-1 with TRBJ2-1; TRBD2 matches 13 bases. Germline CDR1 reads SGHAT; CDR2 reads FQDESV (reference sequence). J lost 2 bases, V lost 5 bases, and 6 bases had no gene match. The CDR3 covers 17 residues.

CDR3 in amino acids: CASSKGDRGYGNTIYF. The DNA for the CDR3 is TGTGCCAGCAGTAAAGGGGACAGGGGTTATGGAAACACCATATATTTT. The genes are TRBV28 and TRBJ1-3; 10 bases are a match to TRBD1. V was clipped by 5 bases and J by 3 bases; unmatched bases: 7. Germline V CDR1 and CDR2: MDHEN, SYDVKM. The CDR3 contains 16 residues.

This clone was detected only once. The rearrangement links TRBV2 to TRBJ2-5; D is perhaps TRBD1 (6 bases). CDR1 SNHLY and CDR2 FYNNEI come from the germline V gene. This CDR3 comprises 14 residues. V lost 5 bases and J 4 bases, leaving 14 bases between the germline ends. The CDR3 sequence: CASSYDRPPETQYF. CDR3 nucleotides: TGTGCCAGCAGTTACGACAGGCCCCCAGAGACCCAGTACTTC.

This clone was recorded a few times. J is TRBJ1-4 and V is TRBV5-4; D is possibly TRBD1 (6 bases). The CDR3 runs to 13 residues. With 2 bases removed from V and 10 bases from J, the gap between germline ends came to 12 bases. Germline V gene lookup returns CDR1 SGHNT and CDR2 YYREEE (reference sequence). The DNA for the CDR3 is TGTGCCAGCAGCTTTCCAGGGGACCGAAAACTGTTTTTT. Its translation: CASSFPGDRKLFF.

The chain recombines TRBV28 with TRBJ1-3, with D unresolved. V gave up 6 bases and J gave up 0 bases, with 6 bases separating them. CDR3 length: 13 residues. Germline CDR1 is MDHEN and CDR2 is SYDVKM. The chain's CDR3 is CASRQISGNTIYF. The CDR3 coding sequence is TGTGCCAGCAGGCAGATCTCTGGAAACACCATATATTTT.

The CDR3 region has the DNA TGCGCCAGCAGCCGTGACAGGGGAGGGACCGGGGAGCTGTTTTTT. Amino acids: CASSRDRGGTGELFF. This sequence joins TRBV5-1 and TRBJ2-2; a weak D match, TRBD1 (8 bases). Germline CDR1 reads SGHRS; CDR2 reads YFSETQ. The CDR3 has 15 amino acids. V was pared by 4 bases and J by 5 bases, with 15 bases between.

The chain links TRBV12-5 to TRBJ2-2; the D is unclear. This CDR3 region has 10 residues. V was clipped by 3 bases and J by 9 bases, with 2 bases between them. CDR1 and CDR2 from the germline V gene are LGHNT and FRNRAP. CDR3 sequence: CASGFRELFF. CDR3 nucleotides: TGTGCTAGTGGTTTTAGGGAGCTGTTTTTT.

This rearrangement joins TRBV6-1 to TRBJ1-1; D may be TRBD1 (5 bases). CDR3 length: 13 amino acids. V lost 3 bases to trimming and J lost 6 bases, with 11 bases between them. In germline, CDR1 is MNHNS, CDR2 SASEGT. This CDR3 reads CASSESGRPEAFF. Written as DNA, the CDR3 is TGTGCCAGCAGTGAGTCAGGGCGGCCTGAAGCTTTCTTT.

V gene TRBV6-6 combines with J gene TRBJ2-7; TRBD1 matches at 7 bases. Unmatched junction bases numbered 6, after V lost 10 bases and J lost 0 bases. From germline, CDR1 is MNHNY and CDR2 SVGAGI (reference sequence). The CDR3 runs 13 residues. The CDR3 loop reads CATRQGRSYEQYF. The CDR3 DNA sequence: TGTGCCACCAGACAGGGCCGCTCCTACGAGCAGTACTTC.

J is TRBJ2-7 and V is TRBV9; 7 positions match TRBD1. Germline loops: CDR1 SGDLS, CDR2 YYNGEE. Trimming cost V 0 bases and J 8 bases; bases outside gene matches: 2. The CDR3 extends over 12 amino acids. The CDR3 coding sequence is TGTGCCAGCAGCGTAGGACAGGGCAAGCAGTACTTC. Translated, it gives CASSVGQGKQYF.

The J gene is TRBJ2-3, the V gene TRBV27, with 8 nucleotides matching TRBD2. V was clipped by 6 bases and J by 5 bases; unmatched bases: 7. Germline V gene lookup returns CDR1 MNHEY and CDR2 SMNVEV (reference sequence). CDR3 length: 14 residues. The CDR3 nucleotides are TGTGCCAGCAGCCTTGGACTAGCCGGAGATACGCAGTATTTT. Its translation is CASSLGLAGDTQYF.